The clone carrying this T cell receptor (beta chain) has just a few counts. This sample was taken from a study of response to subunit inactivated influenza vaccine. MiXCR, applied by TCRdb to the RT-PCR reads, yields one record per CDR3 protein. In the table there are hundreds of thousands of distinct CDR3 sequences, about 11% of which are singletons. The CDR3 is made up of 15 amino acids. Germline V gene data show CDR1 as MNHEY and CDR2 as SVGEGT. Trimming took 4 bases from V and 3 from J; bases not matched to a gene: 6. These data are also associated with another study on T cells expressing NK-cell markers. That publication notes: TCR beta cDNA was made by 5'RACE template switching with UMIs. Among CD8+ T cells from about six donors, dominant NKG2C+ clonotypes accounted for roughly 1.0-7.0%.

The source was PBMCs from blood, collected on the day of vaccination. This chain connects TRBV6-2 or TRBV6-3 to TRBJ2-3, with 8 positions matching TRBD1. This receptor was obtained from a man aged 50 to 59 who received an inactivated influenza vaccine. The CDR3 DNA reads TGTGCCAGCAGTTCACAGGGGGGAAAGACAGATACGCAGTATTTT. Its translation: CASSSQGGKTDTQYF.